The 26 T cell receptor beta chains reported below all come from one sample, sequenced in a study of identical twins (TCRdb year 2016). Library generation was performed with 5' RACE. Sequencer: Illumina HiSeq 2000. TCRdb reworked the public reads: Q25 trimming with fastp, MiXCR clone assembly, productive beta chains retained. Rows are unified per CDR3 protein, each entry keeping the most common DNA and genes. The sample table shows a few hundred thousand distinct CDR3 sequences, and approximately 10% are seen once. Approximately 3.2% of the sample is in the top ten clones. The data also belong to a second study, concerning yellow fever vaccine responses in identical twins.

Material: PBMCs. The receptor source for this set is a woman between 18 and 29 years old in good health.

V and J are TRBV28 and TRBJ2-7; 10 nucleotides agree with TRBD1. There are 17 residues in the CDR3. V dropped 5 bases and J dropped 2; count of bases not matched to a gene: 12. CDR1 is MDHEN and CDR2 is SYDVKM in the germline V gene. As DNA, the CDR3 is TGTGCCAGCAGTCACCTTTCTGGGACAGGGGAGGCCTACGAGCAGTACTTC. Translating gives CASSHLSGTGEAYEQYF. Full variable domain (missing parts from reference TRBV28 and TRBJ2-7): DVKVTQSSRYLVKRTGEKVFLECVQDMDHENMFWYRQDPGLGLRLIYFSYDVKMKEKGDIPEGYSVSREKKERFSLILESASTNQTSMYLCASSHLSGTGEAYEQYFGPGTRLTVT.

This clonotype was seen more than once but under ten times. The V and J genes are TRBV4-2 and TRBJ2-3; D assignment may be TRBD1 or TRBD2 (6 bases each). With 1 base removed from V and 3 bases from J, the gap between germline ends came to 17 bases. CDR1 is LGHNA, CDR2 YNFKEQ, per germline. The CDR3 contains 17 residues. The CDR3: CASSQVPVTGRTDTQYF. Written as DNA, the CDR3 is TGTGCCAGCAGCCAAGTTCCTGTCACAGGGAGGACAGATACGCAGTATTTT.

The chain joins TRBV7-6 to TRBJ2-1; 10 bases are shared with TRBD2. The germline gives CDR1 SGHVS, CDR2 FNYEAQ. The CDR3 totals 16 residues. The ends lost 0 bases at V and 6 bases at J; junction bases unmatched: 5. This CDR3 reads CASSLAGLADRNEQFF. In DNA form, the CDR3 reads TGTGCCAGCAGCTTAGCCGGACTAGCGGACCGCAATGAGCAGTTCTTC.

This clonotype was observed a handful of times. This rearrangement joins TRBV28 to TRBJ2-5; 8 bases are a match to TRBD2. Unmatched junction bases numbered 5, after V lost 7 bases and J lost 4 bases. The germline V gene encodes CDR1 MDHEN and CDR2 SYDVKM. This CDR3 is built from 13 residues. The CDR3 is CASKSGGRETQYF. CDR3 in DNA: TGTGCCAGCAAATCGGGAGGGCGAGAGACCCAGTACTTC.

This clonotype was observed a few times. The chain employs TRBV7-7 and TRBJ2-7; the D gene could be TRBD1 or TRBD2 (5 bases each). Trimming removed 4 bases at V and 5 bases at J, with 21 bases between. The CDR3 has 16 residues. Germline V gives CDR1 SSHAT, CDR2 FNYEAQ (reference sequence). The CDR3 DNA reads TGTGCCAGCAGCTCGACAGAGGCCACCAGCGGTAACGAGCAGTACTTC. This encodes CASSSTEATSGNEQYF.

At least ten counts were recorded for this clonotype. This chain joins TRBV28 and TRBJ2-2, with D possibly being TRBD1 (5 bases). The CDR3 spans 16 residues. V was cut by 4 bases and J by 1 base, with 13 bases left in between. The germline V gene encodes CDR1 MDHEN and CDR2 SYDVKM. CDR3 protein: CASSSIPGQNTGELFF. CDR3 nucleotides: TGTGCCAGCAGTTCGATCCCCGGACAGAACACCGGGGAGCTGTTTTTT.

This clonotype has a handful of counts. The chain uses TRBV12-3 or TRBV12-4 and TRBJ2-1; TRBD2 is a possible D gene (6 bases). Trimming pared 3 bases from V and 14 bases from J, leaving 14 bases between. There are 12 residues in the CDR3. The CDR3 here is CASSFGGTVEFF. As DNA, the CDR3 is TGTGCCAGCAGTTTTGGGGGGACTGTCGAGTTCTTC.

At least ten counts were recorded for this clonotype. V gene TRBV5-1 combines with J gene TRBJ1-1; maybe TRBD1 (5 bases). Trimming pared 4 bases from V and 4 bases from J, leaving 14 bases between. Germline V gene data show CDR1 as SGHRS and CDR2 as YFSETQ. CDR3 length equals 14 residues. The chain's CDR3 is CASSLRGPSTEAFF. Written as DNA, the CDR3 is TGCGCCAGCAGCCTGAGGGGACCCTCCACTGAAGCTTTCTTT.

The CDR3 DNA reads as TGTGCCAGCAGCCAAAGGGAGGGGGAGACCCAGTACTTC. Residues: CASSQREGETQYF. This chain links TRBV3-1 with TRBJ2-5; TRBD2 agrees at 7 bases. Germline CDR1 LGHDT, CDR2 YNNKEL (reference sequence). The CDR3 has 13 residues. The V and J ends lost 2 bases and 5 bases, in that order; junction bases with no gene match: 2.

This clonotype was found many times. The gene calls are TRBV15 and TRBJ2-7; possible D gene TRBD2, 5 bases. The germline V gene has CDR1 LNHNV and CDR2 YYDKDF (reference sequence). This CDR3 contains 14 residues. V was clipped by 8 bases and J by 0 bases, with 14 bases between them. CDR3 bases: TGTGCCACCGGGATGAGGGCTCCCTCCTACGAGCAGTACTTC. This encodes CATGMRAPSYEQYF.

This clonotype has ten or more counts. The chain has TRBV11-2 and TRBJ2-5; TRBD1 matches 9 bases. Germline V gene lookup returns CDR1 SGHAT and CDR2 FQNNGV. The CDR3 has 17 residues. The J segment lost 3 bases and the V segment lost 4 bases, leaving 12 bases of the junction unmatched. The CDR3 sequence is CASSSYRGPLKEETQYF. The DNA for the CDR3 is TGTGCCAGCAGCTCTTACAGGGGGCCCTTAAAAGAAGAGACCCAGTACTTC.

CDR3 in amino acids: CASSQDVISYEQYF. CDR3 DNA sequence: TGCGCCAGCAGCCAAGATGTAATTTCCTACGAGCAGTACTTC. The chain recombines TRBV4-1 with TRBJ2-7, with D uncertain. The CDR3 has 14 amino acids. The V gene's germline CDR1 is MGHRA and CDR2 YSYEKL. The V and J ends lost 0 bases and 1 base respectively, with 7 bases between them.

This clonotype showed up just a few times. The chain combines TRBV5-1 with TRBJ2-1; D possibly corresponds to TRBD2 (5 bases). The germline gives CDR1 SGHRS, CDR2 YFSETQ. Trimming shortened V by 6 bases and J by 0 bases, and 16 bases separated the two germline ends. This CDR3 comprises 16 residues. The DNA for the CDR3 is TGCGCCAGCACCCTCACAACTAGTAGCTCCTACAATGAGCAGTTCTTC. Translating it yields CASTLTTSSSYNEQFF. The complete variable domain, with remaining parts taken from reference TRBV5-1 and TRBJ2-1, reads KAGVTQTPRYLIKTRGQQVTLSCSPISGHRSVSWYQQTPGQGLQFLFEYFSETQRNKGNFPGRFSGRQFSNSRSEMNVSTLELGDSALYLCASTLTTSSSYNEQFFGPGTRLTVL.

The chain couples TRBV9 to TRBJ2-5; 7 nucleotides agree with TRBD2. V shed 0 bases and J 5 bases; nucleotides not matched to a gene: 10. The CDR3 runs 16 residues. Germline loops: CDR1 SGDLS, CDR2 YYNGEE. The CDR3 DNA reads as TGTGCCAGCAGCGTAGCTACCCTAGCGGATCGCGAGACCCAGTACTTC. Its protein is CASSVATLADRETQYF.

DNA for the CDR3: TGCAGTGCCAGGGACCCAATGTCGGCTGGGGCCAACGTCCTGACTTTC. The encoded protein is CSARDPMSAGANVLTF. The V call is TRBV20-1, the J call TRBJ2-6; D may match TRBD1 or TRBD2 (5 bases each). Deletions cut 6 bases from V and 2 bases from J, with 17 bases between. CDR1 DFQATT and CDR2 SNEGSKA come from the germline V gene (reference sequence). The CDR3 extends over 16 amino acids.

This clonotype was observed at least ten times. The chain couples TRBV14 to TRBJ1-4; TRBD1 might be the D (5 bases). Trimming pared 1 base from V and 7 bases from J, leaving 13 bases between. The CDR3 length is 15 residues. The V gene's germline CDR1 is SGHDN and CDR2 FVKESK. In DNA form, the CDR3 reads TGTGCCAGCAGCCAAGTATCCGGGGCTAGTGAAAAACTGTTTTTT. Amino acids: CASSQVSGASEKLFF.

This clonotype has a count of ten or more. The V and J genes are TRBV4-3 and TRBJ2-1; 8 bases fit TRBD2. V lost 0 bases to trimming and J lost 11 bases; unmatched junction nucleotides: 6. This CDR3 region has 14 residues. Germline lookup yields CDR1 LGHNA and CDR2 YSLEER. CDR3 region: CASSQDTGTSKQFF. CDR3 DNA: TGCGCCAGCAGCCAAGATACAGGGACTAGTAAGCAGTTCTTC.

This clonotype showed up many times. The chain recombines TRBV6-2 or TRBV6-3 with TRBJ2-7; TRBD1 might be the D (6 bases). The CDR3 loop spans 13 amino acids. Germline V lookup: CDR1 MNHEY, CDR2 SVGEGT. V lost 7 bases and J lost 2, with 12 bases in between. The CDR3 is CASIEGHAYEQYF. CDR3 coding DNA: TGTGCCAGCATTGAGGGACATGCCTACGAGCAGTACTTC.

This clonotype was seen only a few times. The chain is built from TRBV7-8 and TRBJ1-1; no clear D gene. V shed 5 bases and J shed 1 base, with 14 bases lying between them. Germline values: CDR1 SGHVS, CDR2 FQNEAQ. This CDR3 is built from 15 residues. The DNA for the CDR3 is TGTGCCAGCAGCCAACTGGAACGGTCGAACACTGAAGCTTTCTTT. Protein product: CASSQLERSNTEAFF. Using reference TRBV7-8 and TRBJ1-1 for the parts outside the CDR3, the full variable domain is GAGVSQSPRYKVAKRGQDVALRCDPISGHVSLFWYQQALGQGPEFLTYFQNEAQLDKSGLPSDRFFAERPEGSVSTLKIQRTQQEDSAVYLCASSQLERSNTEAFFGQGTRLTVV.

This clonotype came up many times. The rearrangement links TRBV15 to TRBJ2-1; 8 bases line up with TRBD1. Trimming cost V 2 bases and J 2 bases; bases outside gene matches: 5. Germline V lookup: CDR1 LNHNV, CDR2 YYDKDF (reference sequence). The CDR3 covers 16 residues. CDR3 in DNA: TGTGCCACCAGCAGATATCCAGGGGGCACCTACAATGAGCAGTTCTTC. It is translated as CATSRYPGGTYNEQFF. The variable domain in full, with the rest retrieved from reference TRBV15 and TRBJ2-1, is DAMVIQNPRYQVTQFGKPVTLSCSQTLNHNVMYWYQQKSSQAPKLLFHYYDKDFNNEADTPDNFQSRRPNTSFCFLDIRSPGLGDTAMYLCATSRYPGGTYNEQFFGPGTRLTVL.

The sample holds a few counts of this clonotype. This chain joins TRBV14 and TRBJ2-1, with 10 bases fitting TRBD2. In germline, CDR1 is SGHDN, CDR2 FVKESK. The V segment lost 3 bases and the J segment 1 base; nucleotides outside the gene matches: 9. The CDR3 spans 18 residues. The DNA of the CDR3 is TGTGCCAGCAGCCAGGGGAGCGGGGGGGCATTTTCCTACAATGAGCAGTTCTTC. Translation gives CASSQGSGGAFSYNEQFF.

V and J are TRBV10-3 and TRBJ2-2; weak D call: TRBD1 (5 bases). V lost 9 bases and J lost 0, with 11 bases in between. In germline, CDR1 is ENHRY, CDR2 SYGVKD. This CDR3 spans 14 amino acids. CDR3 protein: CAIKRQTNTGELFF. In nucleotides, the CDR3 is TGTGCCATAAAAAGACAGACGAACACCGGGGAGCTGTTTTTT.

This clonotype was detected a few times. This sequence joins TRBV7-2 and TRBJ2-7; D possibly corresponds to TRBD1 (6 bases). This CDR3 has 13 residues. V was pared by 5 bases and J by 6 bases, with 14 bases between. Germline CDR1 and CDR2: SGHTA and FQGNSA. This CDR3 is CASSPAGTIEQYF. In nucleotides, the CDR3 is TGTGCCAGCAGCCCCGCCGGGACAATCGAGCAGTACTTC.

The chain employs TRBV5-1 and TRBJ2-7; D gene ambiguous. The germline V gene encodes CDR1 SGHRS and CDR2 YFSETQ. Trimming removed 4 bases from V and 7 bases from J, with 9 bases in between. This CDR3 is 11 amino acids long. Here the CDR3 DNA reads TGCGCCAGCAGCGCCATGGGGGAGCAGTACTTC. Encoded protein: CASSAMGEQYF.

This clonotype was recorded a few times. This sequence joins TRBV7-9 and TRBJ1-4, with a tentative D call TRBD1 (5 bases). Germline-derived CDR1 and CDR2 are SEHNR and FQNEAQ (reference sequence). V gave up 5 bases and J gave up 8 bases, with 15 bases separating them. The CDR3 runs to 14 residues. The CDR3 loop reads CASSHVGRLEKLFF. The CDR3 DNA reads TGTGCCAGCAGCCACGTGGGACGGTTAGAAAAACTGTTTTTT.

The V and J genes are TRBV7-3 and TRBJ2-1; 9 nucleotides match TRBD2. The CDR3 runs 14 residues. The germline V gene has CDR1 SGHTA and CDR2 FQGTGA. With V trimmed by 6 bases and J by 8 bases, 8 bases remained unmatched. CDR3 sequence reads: CASRSSGVAYEQFF. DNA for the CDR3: TGTGCCAGCAGATCTAGCGGGGTGGCATATGAGCAGTTCTTC.